The 24 T cell receptor beta chains given below trace back to one sample, sequenced in a study of siplizumab effects on memory and regulatory T cells. Some clones are missing from TCRdb's copy, which holds only in-frame ones; the method was immunoSEQ multiplex PCR. The sample has roughly 92,000 clones, about 93% seen once; the top ten hold 1% to 1.5%. The sequencing sample was made of non-Treg CD4+ T cells sorted from blood. The receptors derive from a human donor in good health.

This clone has a handful of counts. The V and J genes are TRBV14 and TRBJ1-1; no clear D. Germline V lookup: CDR1 SGHDN, CDR2 FVKESK. The CDR3 consists of 14 residues. The ends were cut back, 1 base at V and 2 bases at J, with 8 bases in the middle. CDR3 sequence (DNA): TGTGCCAGCAGCCAAGTTCGGGGTAACACTGAAGCTTTCTTT. Translated, it gives CASSQVRGNTEAFF.

This chain links TRBV11-3 with TRBJ2-1, with D uncertain. From germline, CDR1 is SGHNT and CDR2 YENEEA. Trimming took off 2 bases at V and 5 bases at J, with 4 bases between the two ends. The CDR3 totals 12 residues. CDR3 in amino acids: CASSLSHNEQFF. The CDR3, as DNA: TGTGCCAGCAGCTTATCGCACAATGAGCAGTTCTTC.

J is TRBJ1-1 and V is TRBV15; D uncertain. The V gene lost 4 bases and the J gene lost 6 bases, with 12 bases spanning the gap. Germline values: CDR1 LNHNV, CDR2 YYDKDF (reference sequence). The CDR3 covers 13 residues. In DNA form, the CDR3 reads TGTGCCACCAGCATCCTATGGAGTTCTGAAGCTTTCTTT. Protein product: CATSILWSSEAFF.

The chain is built from TRBV21-1 and TRBJ1-5; TRBD1, the table's D call, was not compared with the DNA. TRBV21-1 is a pseudogene. This CDR3 has 19 amino acids. The CDR3 DNA follows: TGTGCCAGCAGCTCTCCTCCGGGACAGGGAGGGTCGAGCAATCAGCCCCAGCATTTT. This sequence encodes CASSSPPGQGGSSNQPQHF.

This sequence joins TRBV5-1 and TRBJ2-1; no clear D gene. Trimming removed 0 bases at V and 5 bases at J, with 9 bases between. From germline, CDR1 is SGHRS and CDR2 YFSETQ. The CDR3 runs to 14 residues. This chain's CDR3 is CASSLDVWDNEQFF. For the CDR3, the DNA is TGCGCCAGCAGCTTGGATGTGTGGGACAATGAGCAGTTCTTC.

The chain has TRBV29-1 and TRBJ1-1, with 7 bases that match TRBD1. This CDR3 spans 12 amino acids. The V gene's germline CDR1 is SQVTM and CDR2 ANQGSEA. The J segment lost 1 base and the V segment lost 6 bases, leaving 2 bases of the junction unmatched. The CDR3: CSVQGSNTEAFF. The CDR3 coding sequence is TGCAGCGTACAGGGGTCGAACACTGAAGCTTTCTTT. The full variable domain, its missing parts supplied by reference TRBV29-1 and TRBJ1-1, is SAVISQKPSRDICQRGTSLTIQCQVDSQVTMMFWYRQQPGQSLTLIATANQGSEATYESGFVIDKFPISRPNLTFSTLTVSNMSPEDSSIYLCSVQGSNTEAFFGQGTRLTVV.

The V gene is TRBV7-9, the J gene TRBJ2-7, with unresolved D. Germline values: CDR1 SEHNR, CDR2 FQNEAQ (reference sequence). Trimming stripped 1 base from V and 3 bases from J, with 7 bases between. The CDR3 extends over 13 amino acids. The CDR3 DNA sequence: TGTGCCAGCAGCTTAGTGGGGAACTACGAGCAGTACTTC. Its protein product is CASSLVGNYEQYF.

The J gene is TRBJ2-5, the V gene TRBV5-4; the match to TRBD1 covers 9 bases. The J segment lost 4 bases and the V segment lost 0 bases, leaving 7 bases of the junction unmatched. CDR1 is SGHNT and CDR2 is YYREEE in the germline V gene (reference sequence). The CDR3 runs 16 residues. The CDR3 protein is CASSLAGQGFGETQYF. The DNA of the CDR3 is TGTGCCAGCAGCTTGGCGGGACAGGGATTTGGAGAGACCCAGTACTTC.

This chain joins TRBV14 and TRBJ2-3, with D uncertain. From germline, CDR1 is SGHDN and CDR2 FVKESK. Trimming took 6 bases from V and 4 from J, leaving 14 bases between them. CDR3 length: 14 amino acids. The CDR3 is CASSRGAVADTQYF. The CDR3 bases are TGTGCCAGCAGTCGCGGAGCCGTTGCAGATACGCAGTATTTT.

The V and J genes are TRBV5-1 and TRBJ2-3; perhaps TRBD2 as D (5 bases). The CDR3 covers 16 residues. The germline V gene has CDR1 SGHRS and CDR2 YFSETQ. The germline V and J ends were trimmed by 3 bases and 9 bases, with 23 bases remaining between them. The CDR3 nucleotides read TGCGCCAGCAGCTGGACTCACGACACTCAGCCCGGAACGCAGTATTTT. Encoded protein: CASSWTHDTQPGTQYF.

The rearrangement links TRBV7-8 to TRBJ1-5, with TRBD1 identical over 8 bases. In germline, CDR1 is SGHVS, CDR2 FQNEAQ. Losses at the gene ends were 1 base for V and 6 bases for J; bases not matched to a gene: 5. The CDR3 length is 15 residues. The CDR3 loop reads CASSLDRTGSQPQHF. The CDR3 DNA reads TGTGCCAGCAGCTTAGATCGGACAGGGTCTCAGCCCCAGCATTTT.

V is TRBV6-6 and J is TRBJ2-7, with D maybe TRBD1 (5 bases). V lost 8 bases and J 2 bases, leaving 10 bases between the germline ends. The germline V gene encodes CDR1 MNHNY and CDR2 SVGAGI (reference sequence). The CDR3 runs to 12 residues. CDR3 protein: CASSRVPYEQYF. The CDR3, as DNA: TGTGCCAGCTCCAGGGTGCCCTACGAGCAGTACTTC.

CDR3 sequence (DNA): TGTGCCAGTAGTGTTAGGACATTAGGGGGCAGGGAGACCCAGTACTTC. Translated: CASSVRTLGGRETQYF. V and J are TRBV19 and TRBJ2-5, with 7 bases fitting TRBD1. V dropped 5 bases and J dropped 5; count of bases not matched to a gene: 14. CDR3 length: 16 amino acids. Germline V gene sequence: CDR1 LNHDA, CDR2 SQIVND (reference sequence).

V gene TRBV5-5 combines with J gene TRBJ1-1; D unresolved. Germline V gives CDR1 SGHKS, CDR2 YYEKEE (reference sequence). The CDR3 length is 14 residues. V was pared by 1 base and J by 2 bases, with 9 bases between. DNA of the CDR3: TGTGCCAGCAGCTTGCTTCCGACTAACACTGAAGCTTTCTTT. Protein: CASSLLPTNTEAFF. Based on the CDR3 plus reference TRBV5-5 and TRBJ1-1, the full variable domain is DAGVTQSPTHLIKTRGQQVTLRCSPISGHKSVSWYQQVLGQGPQFIFQYYEKEERGRGNFPDRFSARQFPNYSSELNVNALLLGDSALYLCASSLLPTNTEAFFGQGTRLTVV.

This sequence joins TRBV28 and TRBJ2-4; D is uncertain. Germline V gene data show CDR1 as MDHEN and CDR2 as SYDVKM. CDR3 length: 17 amino acids. V lost 4 bases, J lost 2 bases, and 18 bases lay in between. CDR3 in DNA: TGTGCCAGCAGTTGGACCCACTACCGTAATCCCAAAAACATTCAGTACTTC. This codes for CASSWTHYRNPKNIQYF.

This sequence joins TRBV5-1 and TRBJ2-7, with D unresolved. CDR3 length: 14 amino acids. Germline-derived CDR1 and CDR2 are SGHRS and YFSETQ. Trimming stripped 0 bases from V and 3 bases from J, with 10 bases between. For the CDR3, the DNA is TGCGCCAGCAGCTTGGACGTGGATTTCTACGAGCAGTACTTC. Its translation is CASSLDVDFYEQYF. Drawing the rest from reference TRBV5-1 and TRBJ2-7, the complete variable domain is KAGVTQTPRYLIKTRGQQVTLSCSPISGHRSVSWYQQTPGQGLQFLFEYFSETQRNKGNFPGRFSGRQFSNSRSEMNVSTLELGDSALYLCASSLDVDFYEQYFGPGTRLTVT.

This sequence joins TRBV2 and TRBJ1-2, with TRBD1 matching 9 bases. The germline V gene has CDR1 SNHLY and CDR2 FYNNEI. J lost 4 bases, V lost 3 bases, and 6 bases had no gene match. The CDR3 is made up of 15 amino acids. The CDR3 DNA reads TGTGCCAGCAGTGAGGAGGACAGGGGTCCCTATGGCTACACCTTC. It specifies CASSEEDRGPYGYTF.

This chain uses TRBV28 with TRBJ1-5, with no clear D. With 7 bases removed from V and 6 bases from J, the gap between germline ends came to 10 bases. Germline CDR1 reads MDHEN; CDR2 reads SYDVKM. This CDR3 contains 12 residues. The CDR3 spells CASTRGRQPQHF. The CDR3 nucleotides read TGTGCCAGCACGCGGGGTCGTCAGCCCCAGCATTTT.

This CDR3 is CASSPPSGFTEAFF. CDR3 coding DNA: TGTGCCAGCTCACCGCCAAGTGGGTTCACTGAAGCTTTCTTT. The chain employs TRBV18 and TRBJ1-1, with no clear D. V shed 3 bases and J shed 4 bases, with 12 bases lying between them. Germline V CDR1 and CDR2: KGHSH, LQKENI. This CDR3 has 14 residues.

The V and J genes are TRBV4-2 and TRBJ2-3; unclear D gene. The CDR3 has 16 residues. Per germline, CDR1 LGHNA and CDR2 YNFKEQ. Trimming left V 0 bases short and J 5 bases short, with 15 bases between. CDR3 in amino acids: CASSQDSGPVGDTQYF. The DNA for the CDR3 is TGTGCCAGCAGCCAAGATTCGGGTCCCGTTGGAGATACGCAGTATTTT.

The chain uses TRBV5-5 and TRBJ2-7; TRBD1 aligns across 10 bases. The CDR3 extends over 14 amino acids. Looked up from germline, CDR1 is SGHKS and CDR2 is YYEKEE (reference sequence). V shed 3 bases and J 4 bases; nucleotides not matched to a gene: 4. As DNA, the CDR3 is TGTGCCAGCAGCTACCCGGGACAGGGGTACGAGCAGTACTTC. Its protein product is CASSYPGQGYEQYF.

The chain links TRBV30 to TRBJ1-4; tentatively, D is TRBD1 (5 bases). V lost 8 bases and J lost 7, with 17 bases in between. CDR3 length: 13 amino acids. The germline gives CDR1 GTSNPN, CDR2 SVGIG (reference sequence). The CDR3 loop reads CALRPRAAEKLFF. In DNA, the CDR3 is TGTGCCCTAAGACCCAGGGCGGCTGAAAAACTGTTTTTT.

The rearrangement joins TRBV28 to TRBJ2-5; 9 nucleotides match TRBD1. CDR1 and CDR2 (germline): MDHEN, SYDVKM. The V segment lost 5 bases and the J segment 4 bases; nucleotides outside the gene matches: 5. This CDR3 region has 14 residues. The DNA of the CDR3 is TGTGCCAGCAGTGCAACAGGGGGCCCAGAGACCCAGTACTTC. Amino acids: CASSATGGPETQYF.

The rearrangement uses TRBV6-5 and TRBJ2-1; D is possibly TRBD2 (6 bases). Germline CDR1 reads MNHEY; CDR2 reads SVGAGI. CDR3 length: 14 amino acids. Deletions cut 0 bases from V and 10 bases from J, with 13 bases between. The CDR3 DNA follows: TGTGCCAGCAGTTACTCGCCGACTAGGTCAGAGCAGTTCTTC. It yields the protein CASSYSPTRSEQFF.